A selection of T cell receptor beta chains follows, all from one sample in a study of cytomegalovirus exposure and HLA in healthy donors. Measured with immunoSEQ multiplex PCR; TCRdb has only the in-frame clones, and not every one. The repertoire holds roughly 250,000 clones, around 87% seen once, with 0.95% to 1.5% in the top ten. The sequencing input was PBMCs. The origin of the receptors is a woman aged 30 to 39 in good health and CMV-seropositive. Each CDR3 is given with its conserved first and last residue. A D gene is named only where the DNA matches it firmly. Size is omitted from some rows. Given values are once, few, many or a class for expanded clones.

TRBD1	once	TRBV5-6	TRBJ1-1	TGTGCCAGCAGCTTGGTGGGACAGGGGAGGACTGAAGCTTTCTTT	CASSLVGQGRTEAFF
TRBD2	few	TRBV7-6	TRBJ2-7	TGTGCCAGCAGCGCCTTTAGCGGGAGAAGCTACGAGCAGTACTTC	CASSAFSGRSYEQYF
NA	NA	TRBV19	TRBJ1-2	TGTGCCAGTACGACGACTACCTATGGCTACACCTTC	CASTTTTYGYTF
NA	once	TRBV5-1	TRBJ2-2	TGCGCCAGCAGCCAGGGGGGGGAGCTGTTTTTT	CASSQGGELFF
NA	NA	TRBV27	TRBJ2-1	TGTGCCAGCAGCTTATTTAGTCCCTACAATGAGCAGTTCTTC	CASSLFSPYNEQFF
NA	NA	TRBV28	TRBJ2-7	TGTGCCAGCAGTGGTCAGGGGCCGGGGCTCGACGAGCAGTACTTC	CASSGQGPGLDEQYF
TRBD1	few	TRBV19	TRBJ1-5	TGTGCCACAGCAACGACAGGGACCTTTAGCAATCAGCCCCAGCATTTT	CATATTGTFSNQPQHF
TRBD2	NA	TRBV5-1	TRBJ2-1	TGCGCCAGCAGCCCGGGACTAGCGGGAGGAGGTGAGCAGTTCTTC	CASSPGLAGGGEQFF
TRBD2	NA	TRBV7-3	TRBJ2-1	TGTGCCAGCAGCTTGTCCGGGACTAGATCCGATGAGCAGTTCTTC	CASSLSGTRSDEQFF
TRBD2	NA	TRBV19	TRBJ2-7	TGTGCCAGTAGTATCTATCTAGCGGGAGGAGGGGAGCAGTACTTC	CASSIYLAGGGEQYF
NA	NA	TRBV29-1	TRBJ2-1	TGCAGCGTTGAGGTAGTCGGGTTGTGGGATGAGCAGTTCTTC	CSVEVVGLWDEQFF
TRBD2	NA	TRBV7-8	TRBJ2-1	TGTGCCAGCAGCTTGCCGGGACTAGTGTTTCGGAATGAGCAGTTCTTC	CASSLPGLVFRNEQFF
NA	NA	TRBV11-1	TRBJ1-2	TGTGCCAGCAGCTTGACAGACTATGGCTACACCTTC	CASSLTDYGYTF